In this sample, the clone carrying this T cell receptor (beta chain) turned up a few times. Sample-barcoded 5' priming and a J-beta primer mix drove a second PCR of about 7 to 12 cycles. TCRdb processed the 5' RACE reads anew with MiXCR; each CDR3 protein has one entry. The sample yields 1.5 million to 2 million distinct CDR3 sequences, roughly 28% seen once. The sample comes from a study of blood T cells in healthy people across ages. The CDR3 length is 13 residues. V lost 1 base, J lost 8 bases, and 9 bases lay in between. Germline V lookup: CDR1 LGHNT, CDR2 FRNRAP. The sequence came from a woman in her 30s in good health. V and J are TRBV12-5 and TRBJ1-5; D remains unclear. Sequencing used blood. The CDR3 region is CASGLGDGEPQHF. The CDR3 coding sequence is TGTGCTAGTGGTTTGGGAGATGGGGAGCCCCAGCATTTT.